These T cell receptor beta chains were read from a single sample in a study of CD4 T cells in relation to SARS-CoV-2 and coronaviruses. The antigens these receptors bind are not known. Profiling relied on immunoSEQ multiplex PCR, and the TCRdb table lists in-frame clones only, not all of them. The sample consists of 20,000 to 25,000 clones, roughly 70% of them appearing once. Material: CD4+ T cells from PBMCs, cultured in vitro. The receptors derive from a human donor in good health. Each CDR3 is given with its conserved first and last residue. The order of the fields is clone size, J gene, V gene, CDR3 length, D gene, CDR3 protein, CDR3 DNA. A D gene is named only where the DNA matches it firmly. A clone size is listed for some rows: how often the clone was seen (once, few, many), or a class if it is expanded.

-,TRBJ2-5,TRBV18,17,TRBD2,CASSPLPASGVQETQYF,TGTGCCAGCTCACCTCTTCCGGCTAGCGGAGTCCAAGAGACCCAGTACTTC
-,TRBJ2-5,TRBV5-4,15,TRBD2,CASSNHLAGVETQYF,TGTGCCAGCAGCAATCACCTTGCGGGAGTAGAGACCCAGTACTTC
-,TRBJ2-4,TRBV18,16,-,CASSPRRMTAKNIQYF,TGTGCCAGCTCACCACGTCGGATGACGGCCAAAAACATTCAGTACTTC
few,TRBJ2-7,TRBV12-3/TRBV12-4,12,-,CASSLNSEEQYF,TGTGCCAGCAGCCTAAATTCAGAAGAGCAGTACTTC
-,TRBJ2-1,TRBV12-3/TRBV12-4,12,-,CASSLGTAGTFF,TGTGCCAGCAGTCTGGGGACTGCGGGTACGTTCTTC
-,TRBJ2-7,TRBV6-5,14,-,CASSYSRSSYVQYF,TGTGCCAGCAGTTACTCCCGTAGCAGTTATGTGCAGTACTTC
-,TRBJ2-7,TRBV4-3,14,-,CASSQDFREGEQYF,TGCGCCAGCAGCCAAGATTTCAGGGAAGGGGAGCAGTACTTC
-,TRBJ1-2,TRBV27,13,TRBD1,CASSRTGGDGYTF,TGTGCCAGCAGTCGTACAGGGGGGGATGGCTACACCTTC
-,TRBJ2-3,TRBV5-4,17,TRBD2,CASSLYGGGPRGDTQYF,TGTGCCAGCAGCTTGTACGGGGGGGGACCCCGGGGAGATACGCAGTATTTT
few,TRBJ1-2,TRBV19,15,-,CASSIQVPGSYGYTF,TGTGCCAGTAGTATTCAGGTCCCAGGGAGCTATGGCTACACCTTC
-,TRBJ2-1,TRBV12-5,15,TRBD1,CASGPDRGGYNEQFF,TGTGCTAGTGGACCGGACAGGGGAGGATACAATGAGCAGTTCTTC
few,TRBJ2-7,TRBV7-9,13,-,CASSQTGGYEQYF,TGTGCCAGCAGCCAGACCGGGGGCTACGAGCAGTACTTC
-,TRBJ2-1,TRBV3-1/TRBV3-2,15,-,CASSPLSGRYNEQFF,TGTGCCAGCAGCCCCCTCAGCGGGCGGTACAATGAGCAGTTCTTC
-,TRBJ2-2,TRBV6-1,16,-,CASSEAGFSYTGELFF,TGTGCCAGCAGTGAAGCGGGTTTCTCCTACACCGGGGAGCTGTTTTTT
-,TRBJ2-5,TRBV11-2,14,-,CASSLGTGIETQYF,TGTGCCAGCAGCTTAGGTACGGGAATAGAGACCCAGTACTTC
few,TRBJ2-2,TRBV18,16,TRBD2,CASSEGLAGDTGELFF,TGTGCCAGCTCAGAGGGACTAGCGGGAGACACCGGGGAGCTGTTTTTT
-,TRBJ1-2,TRBV6-6,13,TRBD1,CASRPGTGYGYTF,TGTGCCAGCAGACCCGGGACAGGGTATGGCTACACCTTC
few,TRBJ1-5,TRBV21-1,15,-,CASSKGVPPDQPQHF,TGTGCCAGCAGCAAAGGGGTTCCACCGGATCAGCCCCAGCATTTT
-,TRBJ1-2,TRBV7-2,15,-,CASRDRAESNYGYTF,TGTGCCAGCAGGGATAGGGCAGAATCTAACTATGGCTACACCTTC
-,TRBJ2-2,TRBV9,12,-,CASSVVSGELFF,TGTGCCAGCAGCGTAGTTTCCGGGGAGCTGTTTTTT